The entry below describes one TCR beta chain. V was clipped by 9 bases and J by 0 bases; unmatched bases: 11. This CDR3 has 16 residues. Looked up from germline, CDR1 is SGHNT and CDR2 is YYREEE (reference sequence). It was with 60 Vbeta and 13 Jbeta primers that the PCR ran. Assay: immunoSEQ multiplex PCR; the TCRdb copy retains only in-frame clones and omits some. In the table there are fewer than 200,000 clones, more than 70% of which are singletons. The data stem from a study of cytomegalovirus exposure and HLA in healthy donors. The source material was PBMCs. The sequence was collected from a man aged 25-45 years in good health and CMV-seronegative. The chain links TRBV5-4 to TRBJ2-2, with TRBD1 matching 7 bases. The CDR3 loop is CAIKITGASNTGELFF. The CDR3 DNA reads as TGTGCCATCAAAATCACAGGGGCATCGAACACCGGGGAGCTGTTTTTT.